This is a list of T cell receptor beta chains from one sample in a study of T cell responses to AZD1222 COVID-19 vaccine. This table comes from immunoSEQ multiplex PCR, and its TCRdb copy is limited to in-frame clones, with some not included. Among about 130,000 clones listed, 80% to 95% were seen once. The sequenced sample was peripheral blood, obtained 28 days after the second AZD1222 dose. Every receptor here comes from an adult who received the AZD1222 COVID-19 vaccine. Both conserved end residues are trimmed from each CDR3. The D gene is left open where the match is weak.

>.|TRBV6-5
ASSYLRGGSGEKLF
>.|TRBV5-8
ASSLFSNQPQH
>.|TRBV5-4
ASSLSLGQTDTQY
>.|TRBV19
ASMGGNQGQPQH
>TRBD1|TRBV28
ASSLVQGAILGGYT
>.|TRBV5-6
ASSLRRANSYEQY
>.|TRBV29-1
SVGSLGGSTDTQY
>.|TRBV30
AWSRGTNTEAF
>.|TRBV6-2/TRBV6-3
ASSYLRWVEAF
>.|TRBV5-1
ASSPVSGANVLT
>.|TRBV27
ASSSWAEQF
>TRBD1|TRBV13
ASSETTDRGYGNEQF
>TRBD1|TRBV2
ASKGDRGVSYNEQF
>.|TRBV7-9
ASSLPQGPTYEQY
>.|TRBV19
ASSKSRVRAEAF
>TRBD2|TRBV30
AWSVGAGGQETQY
>.|TRBV15
ATSRDLGDGGNIQY
>.|TRBV19
ASKGPTNREKLF
>TRBD2|TRBV11-2
ASSPTSGGAGDTQY
>.|TRBV28
ASSAQVSGNTIY
>TRBD1|TRBV7-2
ASSLQDREWTEAF
>.|TRBV2
ASHETDTNYGYT
>.|TRBV9
ASSVGGSNTGELF
>.|TRBV19
ASSIPPQWSNQPQH
>.|TRBV29-1
SAKGETGNTIY
>TRBD2|TRBV5-1
ASRGLAGEETQY
>.|TRBV30
AWSVGKMATNEKLF
>.|TRBV7-9
ASSLSNQPQH
>.|TRBV4-3
ASSQPSDSGDEQY
>.|TRBV5-1
ASTGSFYEQY
>.|TRBV29-1
SVEVGGPGTEAF
>.|TRBV6-4
ASTSGVSSYNEQF
>TRBD1|TRBV19
ASTRTGDSNQPQH
>.|TRBV7-6
ASNHGPGRNTEAF
>.|TRBV3-1/TRBV3-2
ASSQGQYYGYT
>.|TRBV30
AWSGHRFSGNTIY
>TRBD1|TRBV7-3
ASSSGQGHSPLH
>.|TRBV6-5
AAFSGRGYGYT
>.|TRBV28
ASARPGYEQY
>.|TRBV7-3
ASSPGGTGELF
>TRBD2|TRBV7-3
ASSQTSGASTDTQY
>TRBD1|TRBV7-2
ASSLAAGTGNTGELF
>TRBD1|TRBV10-3
AISSRDRGTNEKLF
>.|TRBV11-2
ASSLFGRNSPLH
>TRBD1|TRBV3-1/TRBV3-2
ASRLTGVGETQY
>.|TRBV11-3
ASSSYGTPQAEQF
>.|TRBV30
ACDLKGTEAF
>.|TRBV4-3
ASSPDRNQPQH
>.|TRBV7-2
ASSFGRANEQY
>.|TRBV2
ASSDGGELF
>.|TRBV12-3/TRBV12-4
ATPGSVDTQY
>.|TRBV7-8
ASSFGQGGNQPQH
>.|TRBV28
ASSLALATREQY
>.|TRBV20-1
SARDNGGYT
>.|TRBV28
ASSEGLGDQPQH